A selection of T cell receptor beta chains follows, all from one sample in a study of STAT5B mutations in CD4+ large granular lymphocyte leukemia. Sequenced by immunoSEQ multiplex PCR; TCRdb stores in-frame clones only, minus some. The table has tens of thousands of clones, about 80% seen once. What was sequenced was CD4+ T cells from blood buffy coats. All receptors derive from a human donor in good health. Both conserved end residues are part of each CDR3. The D gene is left open where the match is weak. Rows may omit the clone size; those that give it use once, few, many or a size class.

V	D	size	J	CDR3	DNA
TRBV4-2	.	.	TRBJ2-7	CASSQDGGRKHSYEQYF	TGTGCCAGCAGCCAAGATGGGGGCCGTAAGCACTCCTACGAGCAGTACTTC
TRBV19	TRBD1	.	TRBJ1-5	CASSPAFGQGDSNQPQHF	TGTGCCAGTAGTCCCGCCTTTGGACAGGGAGATAGCAATCAGCCCCAGCATTTT
TRBV7-2	TRBD1	.	TRBJ1-3	CASRETGYSGNTIYF	TGTGCCAGCAGGGAGACAGGGTACTCTGGAAACACCATATATTTT
TRBV5-4	.	.	TRBJ1-3	CASSLGAGVSGNTIYF	TGTGCCAGCAGCTTGGGTGCAGGGGTCAGTGGAAACACCATATATTTT
TRBV19	TRBD1	.	TRBJ1-1	CASSMRAGGNTEAFF	TGTGCCAGTAGTATGAGGGCAGGGGGAAACACTGAAGCTTTCTTT
TRBV6-6	.	.	TRBJ1-5	CASSYPQQGSNQPQHF	TGTGCCAGCAGTTACCCACAACAGGGTAGCAATCAGCCCCAGCATTTT
TRBV25-1	.	.	TRBJ1-5	CASSEGVVGGVQPQHF	TGTGCCAGCAGTGAAGGGGTGGTAGGGGGGGTTCAGCCCCAGCATTTT
TRBV4-1	TRBD2	.	TRBJ2-3	CASSQVLAGGESTDTQYF	TGCGCCAGCAGCCAAGTGTTAGCGGGGGGCGAATCCACAGATACGCAGTATTTT
TRBV5-1	.	once	TRBJ2-7	CASRRLRGNYEQYF	TGCGCCAGCAGACGCCTCCGGGGAAACTACGAGCAGTACTTC
TRBV5-5	.	.	TRBJ1-5	CASSSRDLYSNQPQHF	TGTGCCAGCAGCTCCAGGGACCTCTATAGCAATCAGCCCCAGCATTTT
TRBV11-1	.	.	TRBJ2-7	CASSLRDTYEQYF	TGTGCCAGCAGCTTACGGGACACCTACGAGCAGTACTTC
TRBV4-1	.	.	TRBJ2-7	CASSTPTRSRNSYEQYF	TGCGCCAGCAGTACTCCTACCAGGAGCAGAAACTCCTACGAGCAGTACTTC
TRBV7-2	.	.	TRBJ1-2	CASSLYTGYTF	TGTGCCAGCAGCTTATATACGGGCTACACCTTC
TRBV5-4	.	.	TRBJ2-2	CASSQGTEDSGELFF	TGTGCCAGCAGCCAAGGGACGGAGGACTCCGGGGAGCTGTTTTTT
TRBV2	.	.	TRBJ1-2	CASTYAYGYTF	TGTGCCAGCACTTATGCCTATGGCTACACCTTC
TRBV7-8	.	.	TRBJ2-3	CASSPVTATDTQYF	TGTGCCAGCAGCCCCGTCACAGCCACAGATACGCAGTATTTT
TRBV2	.	once	TRBJ1-1	CASSDYRPTEAFF	TGTGCCAGCAGTGACTACAGACCGACTGAAGCTTTCTTT
TRBV5-8	.	.	TRBJ2-4	CASSLAPAIQYF	TGTGCCAGCAGCTTGGCACCAGCTATTCAGTACTTC
TRBV13	.	few	TRBJ2-1	CASSLLTGVRSYNEQFF	TGTGCCAGCAGCTTATTGACGGGAGTGCGCTCCTACAATGAGCAGTTCTTC
TRBV5-4	TRBD2	.	TRBJ2-2	CASSWTSFTGELFF	TGTGCCAGCAGCTGGACTAGTTTCACCGGGGAGCTGTTTTTT
TRBV5-1	TRBD2	.	TRBJ2-3	CASSARGGGPDTQYF	TGCGCCAGCAGTGCGCGGGGGGGCGGGCCAGATACGCAGTATTTT
TRBV5-1	TRBD2	.	TRBJ2-5	CASSFGTSGRMGETQYF	TGCGCCAGCAGCTTCGGGACTAGCGGGAGAATGGGAGAGACCCAGTACTTC
TRBV10-3	TRBD2	.	TRBJ2-1	CAISPGTSDNNEQFF	TGTGCCATCAGTCCCGGGACTAGCGATAACAATGAGCAGTTCTTC
TRBV5-1	.	.	TRBJ1-2	CASSSPQGSLDGYTF	TGCGCCAGCAGCTCCCCACAGGGATCGTTGGATGGCTACACCTTC
TRBV10-3	TRBD1	.	TRBJ2-7	CAISESTGPRSYEQYF	TGTGCCATCAGTGAGTCGACAGGGCCCCGCTCCTACGAGCAGTACTTC
TRBV9	.	.	TRBJ2-1	CASSAPQGSSYNEQFF	TGTGCCAGCAGCGCCCCGCAGGGAAGCTCCTACAATGAGCAGTTCTTC
TRBV4-2	.	.	TRBJ2-1	CASSQEVNEQFF	TGTGCCAGCAGCCAAGAGGTGAATGAGCAGTTCTTC
TRBV5-1	.	.	TRBJ2-5	CASSLGPGETQYF	TGCGCCAGCAGCTTGGGGCCAGGGGAGACCCAGTACTTC
TRBV6-5	.	.	TRBJ2-7	CASRGGDLSRGEQYF	TGTGCCAGCAGGGGGGGGGACCTTTCCAGGGGCGAGCAGTACTTC
TRBV7-8	.	.	TRBJ2-3	CASSLARSDTQYF	TGTGCCAGCAGCTTAGCAAGGTCTGATACGCAGTATTTT
TRBV29-1	TRBD1	.	TRBJ1-5	CSVEDRGRGPQHF	TGCAGCGTTGAAGACAGGGGGCGAGGGCCCCAGCATTTT
TRBV9	.	.	TRBJ2-6	CASKSGGPGANVLTF	TGTGCCAGCAAGTCAGGGGGGCCTGGGGCCAACGTCCTGACTTTC
TRBV18	TRBD1	.	TRBJ2-5	CASSQDRVGETQYF	TGTGCCAGCTCACAAGACAGGGTTGGTGAGACCCAGTACTTC
TRBV7-8	.	.	TRBJ2-3	CASNPPSRADTQYF	TGTGCCAGCAACCCCCCCAGTCGAGCAGATACGCAGTATTTT
TRBV6-1	.	.	TRBJ1-2	CASSEANYGYTF	TGTGCCAGCAGTGAAGCTAACTATGGCTACACCTTC
TRBV21-1	.	few	TRBJ2-3	CASSKEDTDTQYF	TGTGCCAGCAGCAAAGAGGATACAGATACGCAGTATTTT
TRBV4-1	.	.	TRBJ1-1	CASSQAGFGTEAFF	TGCGCCAGCAGCCAAGCGGGGTTCGGGACTGAAGCTTTCTTT
TRBV5-8	.	.	TRBJ2-5	CASRVGQETQYF	TGTGCCAGCAGGGTGGGCCAAGAGACCCAGTACTTC
TRBV10-3	.	.	TRBJ2-7	CAISYGEYEQYF	TGTGCCATCAGTTACGGGGAATACGAGCAGTACTTC
TRBV19	.	.	TRBJ2-3	CASSIPGRGTQYF	TGTGCCAGTAGTATCCCCGGCCGAGGTACGCAGTATTTT
TRBV6-1	.	.	TRBJ1-5	CASSEGSVSNQPQHF	TGTGCCAGCAGTGAAGGGTCGGTTAGCAATCAGCCCCAGCATTTT
TRBV19	TRBD1	.	TRBJ1-1	CASSARTGVNTEAFF	TGTGCCAGTAGTGCCCGGACAGGAGTCAACACTGAAGCTTTCTTT
TRBV7-3	TRBD2	few	TRBJ2-5	CASSLLAGETQYF	TGTGCCAGCAGCTTACTAGCGGGAGAGACCCAGTACTTC
TRBV6-5	.	.	TRBJ2-1	CASSSPNEQFF	TGTGCCAGCAGTTCTCCGAATGAGCAGTTCTTC
TRBV5-1	TRBD1	once	TRBJ2-5	CASSQGQGETQYF	TGCGCCAGCAGCCAGGGACAGGGAGAGACCCAGTACTTC
TRBV7-3	TRBD2	.	TRBJ2-7	CASSLSSGLSPYEQYF	TGTGCCAGCAGCTTATCTAGCGGGCTTTCACCCTACGAGCAGTACTTC
TRBV30	.	.	TRBJ1-2	CAWSVSENGYTF	TGTGCCTGGAGTGTTTCAGAGAATGGCTACACCTTC
TRBV7-2	.	.	TRBJ1-1	CASSTRGSAEAFF	TGTGCCAGCAGCACCCGCGGGTCTGCGGAAGCTTTCTTT
TRBV19	TRBD1	few	TRBJ1-5	CASSATGGNQPQHF	TGTGCCAGTAGTGCGACAGGGGGAAATCAGCCCCAGCATTTT
TRBV7-2	.	once	TRBJ2-7	CASRRDSFAYEQYF	TGTGCCAGCAGACGTGACAGTTTCGCGTACGAGCAGTACTTC
TRBV19	.	.	TRBJ1-5	CASRQGHSNQPQHF	TGTGCCAGTAGGCAGGGCCATAGCAATCAGCCCCAGCATTTT
TRBV5-1	TRBD2	.	TRBJ2-5	CASSFGTSGQETQYF	TGCGCCAGCAGCTTTGGGACTAGCGGACAAGAGACCCAGTACTTC
TRBV7-2	TRBD1	.	TRBJ2-5	CASSLVVTGSGTQYF	TGTGCCAGCAGCTTAGTGGTGACAGGGAGCGGGACCCAGTACTTC
TRBV30	.	.	TRBJ2-5	CAWRGRQETQYF	TGTGCCTGGAGAGGACGGCAAGAGACCCAGTACTTC
TRBV18	TRBD2	.	TRBJ2-5	CASSPRLLADQETQYF	TGTGCCAGCTCACCAAGGCTACTAGCGGACCAAGAGACCCAGTACTTC